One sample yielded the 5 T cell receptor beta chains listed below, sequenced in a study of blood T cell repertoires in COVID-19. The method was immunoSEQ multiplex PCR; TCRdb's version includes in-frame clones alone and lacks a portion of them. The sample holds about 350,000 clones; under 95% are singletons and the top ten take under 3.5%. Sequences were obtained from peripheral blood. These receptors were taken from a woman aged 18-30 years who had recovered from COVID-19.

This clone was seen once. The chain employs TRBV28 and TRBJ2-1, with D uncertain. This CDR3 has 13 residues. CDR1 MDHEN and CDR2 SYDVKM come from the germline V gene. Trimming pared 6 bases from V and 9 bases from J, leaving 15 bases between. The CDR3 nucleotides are TGTGCCAGCAGGCCCCCGGGTCGTATTGAGCAGTTCTTC. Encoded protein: CASRPPGRIEQFF.

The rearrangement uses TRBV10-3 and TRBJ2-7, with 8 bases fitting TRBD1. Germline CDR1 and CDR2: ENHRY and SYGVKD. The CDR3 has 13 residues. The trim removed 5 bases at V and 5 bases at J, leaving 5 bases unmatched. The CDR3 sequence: CAISSGTGHEQYV. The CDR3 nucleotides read TGTGCCATCAGTTCCGGGACAGGTCACGAGCAGTACGTC.

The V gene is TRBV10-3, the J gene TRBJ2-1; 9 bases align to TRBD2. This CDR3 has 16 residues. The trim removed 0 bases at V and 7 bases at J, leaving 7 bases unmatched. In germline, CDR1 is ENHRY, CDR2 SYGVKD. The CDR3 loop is CAISESGASGKNEQFF. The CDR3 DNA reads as TGTGCCATCAGTGAGTCGGGGGCTAGCGGGAAAAATGAGCAGTTCTTC.

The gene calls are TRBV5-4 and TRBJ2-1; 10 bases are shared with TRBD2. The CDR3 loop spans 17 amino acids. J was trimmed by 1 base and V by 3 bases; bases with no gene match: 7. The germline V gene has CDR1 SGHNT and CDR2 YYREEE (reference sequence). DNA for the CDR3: TGTGCCAGCAGCTGGCGCCCTAGCGGGAGTTCCTACAATGAGCAGTTCTTC. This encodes CASSWRPSGSSYNEQFF.

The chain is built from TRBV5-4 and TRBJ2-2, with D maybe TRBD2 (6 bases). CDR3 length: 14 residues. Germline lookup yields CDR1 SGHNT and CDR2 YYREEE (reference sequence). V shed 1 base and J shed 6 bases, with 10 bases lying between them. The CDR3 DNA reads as TGTGCCAGCAGCTTGAGGAGGGGCGCCGGGGAGCTGTTTTTT. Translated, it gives CASSLRRGAGELFF.